This TCR beta chain appears in the sequencing data of a study of blood T cell repertoires in COVID-19. Study as a whole: Specimens from acute and convalescent COVID-19 originated in the United States, Italy and Spain. Sources were T cells, B-cell-depleted T cells, or PBMCs; the material itself was cDNA or gDNA.

In the authors' workflow: It was from reference gene primer amplification that nucleated cell counts were estimated. Profiled with immunoSEQ multiplex PCR; TCRdb holds only in-frame clones, not every one. Clone size and V and J calls were adopted from that table, with D and trimming inferred from the DNA. The sample yields about 240,000 clones, under 85% seen once. The CDR3 consists of 13 residues. The V and J genes are TRBV1 and TRBJ1-2; the tabulated D call, TRBD1, remains unverified against the DNA. TRBV1 represents a pseudogene. This clonotype was sampled from a man aged 25 to 45 who had recovered from COVID-19. Sequenced: peripheral blood. The CDR3 nucleotides are TGCACCAGCAGCCTACAGGCTAACTATGGCTACACCTTC. It is translated as CTSSLQANYGYTF.